The 30 T cell receptor beta chains in this list originate from one sample, sequenced in a study of CD8 T cells in Susac syndrome. After extraction with the RNeasy kit, roughly 0.5 to 1 ug of the RNA was reverse transcribed using random hexamers. TCRdb independently ran MiXCR on the immunoSEQ multiplex PCR reads; one entry per CDR3 protein. Of about 280,000 distinct CDR3 sequences in the sample, roughly 81% were seen once. Sequenced input: CD8+ T cells from PBMCs. The receptors come from a human donor with multiple sclerosis.

The chain combines TRBV27 with TRBJ2-7, with 7 bases matching TRBD1. In germline, CDR1 is MNHEY, CDR2 SMNVEV (reference sequence). V was clipped by 2 bases and J by 6 bases; unmatched bases: 7. This CDR3 is built from 14 residues. The CDR3 nucleotides read TGTGCCAGCAGTTTAAGGGCTAGGGGGCGCGAGCAGTACTTC. Translation: CASSLRARGREQYF.

This clonotype has a handful of counts. The chain combines TRBV6-1 with TRBJ2-5, with D possibly matching TRBD2 (7 bases). Germline-derived CDR1 and CDR2 are MNHNS and SASEGT. This CDR3 contains 14 residues. V was shortened by 7 bases and J by 5 bases, with 17 bases between the two germline ends. The CDR3 DNA is TGTGCCAGCACCGAGGGGGGGCGGAGGGAGACCCAGTACTTC. Its translation is CASTEGGRRETQYF.

The chain links TRBV12-5 to TRBJ1-5; D unclear. The V and J ends lost 6 bases and 4 bases respectively, with 16 bases between them. Germline CDR1 is LGHNT and CDR2 is FRNRAP. The CDR3 is made up of 15 amino acids. The CDR3 is CASGSPRAVNQPQHF. Written as DNA, the CDR3 is TGTGCTAGTGGAAGTCCCCGGGCCGTTAATCAGCCCCAGCATTTT. The entire variable domain, with the rest obtained from reference TRBV12-5 and TRBJ1-5, is as follows: DARVTQTPRHKVTEMGQEVTMRCQPILGHNTVFWYRQTMMQGLELLAYFRNRAPLDDSGMPKDRFSAEMPDATLATLKIQPSEPRDSAVYFCASGSPRAVNQPQHFGDGTRLSIL.

The chain joins TRBV9 to TRBJ2-3; D is undetermined. Germline loops: CDR1 SGDLS, CDR2 YYNGEE. CDR3 size: 14 residues. The V and J ends lost 4 bases and 1 base respectively, with 10 bases between them. The CDR3 loop is CASSPETRTDTQYF. CDR3 DNA sequence: TGTGCCAGCAGCCCTGAAACCCGCACAGATACGCAGTATTTT.

V is TRBV13 and J is TRBJ2-7, with 10 bases that match TRBD1. The CDR3 loop spans 15 amino acids. In germline, CDR1 is PRHDT, CDR2 FYEKMQ (reference sequence). V gave up 5 bases and J gave up 5 bases; unmatched junction bases: 9. As DNA, the CDR3 is TGTGCCAGCAGCCTCAGACAGGGGGCGCGTCACGAGCAGTACTTC. It codes for CASSLRQGARHEQYF. Using reference TRBV13 and TRBJ2-7 for the parts outside the CDR3, the full variable domain is AAGVIQSPRHLIKEKRETATLKCYPIPRHDTVYWYQQGPGQDPQFLISFYEKMQSDKGSIPDRFSAQQFSDYHSELNMSSLELGDSALYFCASSLRQGARHEQYFGPGTRLTVT.

The rearrangement uses TRBV5-4 and TRBJ1-5, with 9 bases fitting TRBD1. From germline, CDR1 is SGHNT and CDR2 YYREEE (reference sequence). V was clipped by 4 bases and J by 7 bases; unmatched bases: 9. This CDR3 region has 15 residues. The CDR3 DNA is TGTGCCAGCAGCGCCGACAGGGGGGCTGGGCAGCCCCAGCATTTT. Its protein product is CASSADRGAGQPQHF.

The chain employs TRBV11-2 and TRBJ2-7, with a tentative D call TRBD2 (5 bases). The V end lost 3 bases, the J end lost 4 bases, and 16 bases lay between the germline ends. CDR3 length equals 15 residues. Germline values: CDR1 SGHAT, CDR2 FQNNGV. The CDR3 protein is CASSFKRTSLYEQYF. CDR3 nucleotide sequence: TGTGCCAGCAGCTTCAAACGAACTAGTTTATACGAGCAGTACTTC.

V usage is TRBV2 and J usage is TRBJ1-1; D may be TRBD1 (5 bases). V gave up 8 bases and J gave up 8 bases, with 9 bases separating them. Germline V CDR1 and CDR2: SNHLY, FYNNEI. The CDR3 spans 10 residues. This CDR3 reads CASGGPEAFF. CDR3 nucleotides: TGTGCCAGCGGGGGACCGGAAGCTTTCTTT.

This clonotype was detected only a few times. The J gene is TRBJ2-1, the V gene TRBV7-9; no reliable D call. V lost 1 base, J lost 9 bases, and 7 bases lay in between. The CDR3 runs 12 residues. Per germline, CDR1 SEHNR and CDR2 FQNEAQ (reference sequence). The CDR3 sequence: CASSLGLGEQFF. The CDR3 nucleotides are TGTGCCAGCAGCTTAGGCTTAGGTGAGCAGTTCTTC.

This chain joins TRBV4-3 and TRBJ2-7; tentative D call: TRBD2 (6 bases). From germline, CDR1 is LGHNA and CDR2 YSLEER. V lost 3 bases and J 2 bases, leaving 14 bases between the germline ends. The CDR3 covers 15 residues. This CDR3 reads CASSHRIGGAYEQYF. The CDR3, as DNA: TGCGCCAGCAGCCACCGCATCGGGGGTGCCTACGAGCAGTACTTC.

The chain combines TRBV7-9 with TRBJ2-5, with 10 bases identical to TRBD2. The CDR3 length is 15 residues. V lost 2 bases and J lost 4; bases outside the gene matches: 4. Germline V CDR1 and CDR2: SEHNR, FQNEAQ (reference sequence). The CDR3 nucleotides are TGTGCCAGCAGCTTACTAGCGGGAGCTGGAGAGACCCAGTACTTC. This codes for CASSLLAGAGETQYF.

This chain joins TRBV15 and TRBJ1-1; the D is unclear. The germline CDR1 and CDR2 sequences are LNHNV and YYDKDF (reference sequence). The CDR3 is 16 residues long. V was clipped by 0 bases and J by 2 bases, with 13 bases between them. This CDR3 reads CATSRDTDRLNTEAFF. CDR3 nucleotide sequence: TGTGCCACCAGCAGAGATACTGACCGGCTTAACACTGAAGCTTTCTTT.

The CDR3 coding sequence is TGTGCCAGCAGCGTCTCGACAGGGGGCTACGAGCAGTACTTC. It is translated as CASSVSTGGYEQYF. This rearrangement joins TRBV9 to TRBJ2-7, with 9 bases fitting TRBD1. Germline CDR1 and CDR2: SGDLS and YYNGEE. V trimming: 2 bases; J trimming: 3 bases; junction bases outside the gene matches: 3. This CDR3 has 14 amino acids.

The chain is built from TRBV5-1 and TRBJ2-1, with 15 nucleotides matching TRBD2. Germline assignment: CDR1 SGHRS and CDR2 YFSETQ. Germline trimming cut 4 bases from V and 14 bases from J; bases unmatched to any gene: 10. There are 15 residues in the CDR3. The DNA for the CDR3 is TGCGCCAGCAGCGACGGACTAGCGGGAGGGTCGTCGGAGTTCTTC. Translated, it gives CASSDGLAGGSSEFF. The full variable domain, rest sourced from reference TRBV5-1 and TRBJ2-1, is KAGVTQTPRYLIKTRGQQVTLSCSPISGHRSVSWYQQTPGQGLQFLFEYFSETQRNKGNFPGRFSGRQFSNSRSEMNVSTLELGDSALYLCASSDGLAGGSSEFFGPGTRLTVL.

This sequence joins TRBV27 and TRBJ1-2; no clear D gene. This CDR3 is built from 11 residues. Germline values: CDR1 MNHEY, CDR2 SMNVEV (reference sequence). The V gene lost 6 bases and the J gene lost 8 bases, with 10 bases spanning the gap. The CDR3, as DNA: TGTGCCAGCAGCAAGGGTTTGGGCTACACCTTC. It encodes CASSKGLGYTF.

The V and J genes are TRBV4-1 and TRBJ2-7; 8 positions agree with TRBD1. V shed 3 bases and J 1 base; nucleotides not matched to a gene: 8. The CDR3 loop spans 16 amino acids. Germline values: CDR1 MGHRA, CDR2 YSYEKL. The CDR3 spells CASSQLDRAQSYEQYF. The CDR3 DNA is TGCGCCAGCAGCCAGTTGGACAGGGCCCAATCCTACGAGCAGTACTTC.

The V gene is TRBV6-1, the J gene TRBJ2-2; D perhaps matches TRBD1 (7 bases). The CDR3 spans 16 residues. Deletions cut 9 bases from V and 2 bases from J, with 19 bases between. The germline CDR1 and CDR2 sequences are MNHNS and SASEGT. The CDR3 loop is CARGGRDRLNTGELFF. The CDR3 region has the DNA TGTGCCAGGGGGGGTCGGGACAGATTAAACACCGGGGAGCTGTTTTTT.

Here the CDR3 DNA reads TGTGCCAGCAGTTACTGGGGGAGCTCCTACAATGAGCAGTTCTTC. The encoded protein is CASSYWGSSYNEQFF. This chain uses TRBV6-5 with TRBJ2-1, with D perhaps matching TRBD1 or TRBD2 (5 bases each). V gave up 1 base and J gave up 0 bases, with 7 bases separating them. Germline V lookup: CDR1 MNHEY, CDR2 SVGAGI. This CDR3 comprises 15 residues.

CDR3: CASSPRTAAYNSPLHF. For the CDR3, the DNA is TGTGCCAGCAGCCCCAGGACAGCGGCATATAATTCACCCCTCCACTTT. The rearrangement links TRBV3-1 to TRBJ1-6; D perhaps matches TRBD1 (6 bases). Trimming removed 4 bases from V and 4 bases from J, with 14 bases in between. The CDR3 is 16 amino acids. Germline loops: CDR1 LGHDT, CDR2 YNNKEL (reference sequence).

This clonotype has a single count. The V call is TRBV15, the J call TRBJ2-7, with 9 bases aligning to TRBD1. CDR1 is LNHNV, CDR2 YYDKDF, per germline (reference sequence). The CDR3 has 15 residues. V lost 1 base, J lost 1 base, and 2 bases stayed unmatched. This CDR3 is CATSRGQGESYEQYF. In DNA, the CDR3 is TGTGCCACCAGCAGAGGACAGGGGGAATCCTACGAGCAGTACTTC. Full variable domain (rest looked up from reference TRBV15 and TRBJ2-7): DAMVIQNPRYQVTQFGKPVTLSCSQTLNHNVMYWYQQKSSQAPKLLFHYYDKDFNNEADTPDNFQSRRPNTSFCFLDIRSPGLGDTAMYLCATSRGQGESYEQYFGPGTRLTVT.

CDR3 DNA sequence: TGCGCCAGCAGCTCTACAAGGGGGGCCTATGGCTACACCTTC. It encodes CASSSTRGAYGYTF. This chain links TRBV5-1 with TRBJ1-2, with D possibly matching TRBD1 (6 bases). This CDR3 has 14 residues. Trimming removed 3 bases from V and 4 bases from J, with 13 bases in between. The germline V gene has CDR1 SGHRS and CDR2 YFSETQ. The whole variable domain, remainder taken from reference TRBV5-1 and TRBJ1-2, is KAGVTQTPRYLIKTRGQQVTLSCSPISGHRSVSWYQQTPGQGLQFLFEYFSETQRNKGNFPGRFSGRQFSNSRSEMNVSTLELGDSALYLCASSSTRGAYGYTFGSGTRLTVV.

The rearrangement uses TRBV5-1 and TRBJ2-7; either TRBD1 or TRBD2 may fit D (6 bases each). The CDR3 has 15 amino acids. CDR1 SGHRS and CDR2 YFSETQ come from the germline V gene. Deletions cut 2 bases from V and 7 bases from J, with 19 bases between. For the CDR3, the DNA is TGCGCCAGCAGCTTTTCGGGGGCAGGGTCGGAGGAGCAGTACTTC. Its protein is CASSFSGAGSEEQYF.

The V and J genes are TRBV27 and TRBJ2-3; D gene unclear. Germline CDR1 MNHEY, CDR2 SMNVEV (reference sequence). The V end lost 2 bases, the J end lost 4 bases, and 7 bases lay between the germline ends. This CDR3 is built from 13 residues. The CDR3 is CASSLIVSDTQYF. The CDR3 DNA follows: TGTGCCAGCAGTTTAATCGTGTCAGATACGCAGTATTTT.

In this sample, this clonotype turned up once. The chain uses TRBV6-5 and TRBJ2-1, with TRBD2 as a possible D gene (6 bases). The CDR3 loop spans 17 amino acids. Germline V gene lookup returns CDR1 MNHEY and CDR2 SVGAGI. V lost 3 bases, J lost 6 bases, and 21 bases lay in between. CDR3: CASSYRVEAGNSNEQFF. The CDR3 DNA is TGTGCCAGCAGTTATAGAGTCGAGGCGGGAAATTCCAATGAGCAGTTCTTC.

The V gene is TRBV19, the J gene TRBJ2-1; 9 bases map to TRBD2. From germline, CDR1 is LNHDA and CDR2 SQIVND (reference sequence). V was clipped by 7 bases and J by 4 bases; unmatched bases: 5. CDR3 length equals 14 residues. Here the CDR3 reads CASTPLAGYNEQFF. The CDR3 DNA reads as TGTGCCAGTACCCCACTAGCGGGTTACAATGAGCAGTTCTTC.

This clonotype was detected only a few times. The gene calls are TRBV6-2 or TRBV6-3 and TRBJ2-1; 15 bases align to TRBD2. Germline CDR1 and CDR2: MNHEY and SVGEGT. V lost 4 bases to trimming and J lost 9 bases; unmatched junction nucleotides: 4. CDR3 length: 15 residues. This CDR3 is CASSWTSGRAGEQFF. The CDR3 region has the DNA TGTGCCAGCAGTTGGACTAGCGGGAGGGCCGGTGAGCAGTTCTTC.

The CDR3 here is CARSRGSYNSPLHF. The CDR3, as DNA: TGTGCCAGGAGCCGGGGCTCCTATAATTCACCCCTCCACTTT. The chain joins TRBV5-6 to TRBJ1-6; D remains unclear. Germline values: CDR1 SGHDT, CDR2 YYEEEE. The CDR3 is made up of 14 amino acids. V was shortened by 8 bases and J by 0 bases, with 9 bases between the two germline ends.

The chain couples TRBV7-8 to TRBJ1-2, with D unclear. Trimming removed 1 base from V and 2 bases from J, with 11 bases in between. CDR1 is SGHVS, CDR2 FQNEAQ, per germline. CDR3 length: 15 amino acids. This chain's CDR3 is CASSLDAGVNYGYTF. For the CDR3, the DNA is TGTGCCAGCAGCTTAGACGCCGGAGTGAACTATGGCTACACCTTC.

The chain is built from TRBV28 and TRBJ1-2; D is undetermined. The CDR3 loop spans 14 amino acids. Germline loops: CDR1 MDHEN, CDR2 SYDVKM. With 3 bases removed from V and 2 bases from J, the gap between germline ends came to 10 bases. As DNA, the CDR3 is TGTGCCAGCAGTTTGATCGGGGAGAACTATGGCTACACCTTC. Encoded protein: CASSLIGENYGYTF.

CDR3 DNA sequence: TGTGCCAGCACTGGACAGGGAGTGAACACTGAAGCTTTCTTT. It specifies CASTGQGVNTEAFF. The rearrangement joins TRBV21-1 to TRBJ1-1; the table gives TRBD1 as D, unverified against the DNA. TRBV21-1 is designated a pseudogene. The CDR3 runs 14 residues.